A single sample gave rise to the 27 T cell receptor beta chains below, sequenced in a study of blood T cell repertoires in COVID-19. Sequencing was performed with immunoSEQ multiplex PCR; in TCRdb, only in-frame clones are kept and a portion is missing. The table shows roughly 90,000 clones, with about 80% occurring only once. Specimen: peripheral blood. The origin of the receptors is a woman in her seventies with acute or convalescent COVID-19.

The chain couples TRBV7-9 to TRBJ2-7; D perhaps matches TRBD2 (5 bases). Germline V gene lookup returns CDR1 SEHNR and CDR2 FQNEAQ (reference sequence). V lost 3 bases to trimming and J lost 3 bases, with 9 bases between them. This CDR3 comprises 13 residues. CDR3 protein: CASSLGSVYEQYF. CDR3 nucleotide sequence: TGTGCCAGCAGCTTGGGGAGTGTCTACGAGCAGTACTTC. Filled out from reference TRBV7-9 and TRBJ2-7, the complete variable domain reads DTGVSQNPRHKITKRGQNVTFRCDPISEHNRLYWYRQTLGQGPEFLTYFQNEAQLEKSRLLSDRFSAERPKGSFSTLEIQRTEQGDSAMYLCASSLGSVYEQYFGPGTRLTVT.

J is TRBJ1-5 and V is TRBV5-5; no clear D. Germline CDR1 SGHKS, CDR2 YYEKEE (reference sequence). The CDR3 consists of 14 residues. Between the trimmed V and J ends, which lost 0 bases and 7 bases, there was a span of 11 bases. CDR3 DNA sequence: TGTGCCAGCAGCTTGGGCGATTTTAGCCAGCCCCAGCATTTT. Translated, it gives CASSLGDFSQPQHF.

The gene calls are TRBV4-2 and TRBJ2-7; a possible D gene is TRBD2 (5 bases). The CDR3 is made up of 14 amino acids. Germline CDR1 reads LGHNA; CDR2 reads YNFKEQ. V lost 0 bases to trimming and J lost 2 bases, with 8 bases between them. The CDR3 protein is CASSQEELAYEQYF. DNA for the CDR3: TGTGCCAGCAGCCAAGAGGAACTAGCCTACGAGCAGTACTTC.

The chain uses TRBV10-3 and TRBJ1-2; 9 nucleotides align to TRBD1. The CDR3 totals 15 residues. V lost 6 bases, J lost 1 base, and 6 bases stayed unmatched. CDR1 and CDR2 from the germline V gene are ENHRY and SYGVKD. This CDR3 reads CAISGQGHFNYGYTF. The CDR3 region has the DNA TGTGCCATCAGCGGACAGGGGCACTTTAACTATGGCTACACCTTC.

The chain links TRBV29-1 to TRBJ2-1, with TRBD2 identical over 11 bases. The CDR3 runs 16 residues. The germline V gene encodes CDR1 SQVTM and CDR2 ANQGSEA. The ends lost 3 bases at V and 8 bases at J; junction bases unmatched: 12. This CDR3 is CSVDLLTSGMVDEQFF. The CDR3 nucleotides read TGCAGCGTTGACCTCCTGACTAGCGGGATGGTCGATGAGCAGTTCTTC.

J is TRBJ1-3 and V is TRBV5-6; 8 nucleotides line up with TRBD1. J was trimmed by 2 bases and V by 4 bases; bases with no gene match: 8. The CDR3 loop spans 16 amino acids. Germline CDR1 is SGHDT and CDR2 is YYEEEE. CDR3 residues: CASSKPAQGAGNTIYF. The CDR3 region has the DNA TGTGCCAGCAGCAAACCGGCACAGGGGGCTGGAAACACCATATATTTT.

The chain links TRBV5-1 to TRBJ2-7; tentatively, D is TRBD2 (6 bases). V was shortened by 4 bases and J by 10 bases, with 18 bases between the two germline ends. This CDR3 contains 13 residues. Germline V gene sequence: CDR1 SGHRS, CDR2 YFSETQ. CDR3 in amino acids: CASSRDSLGEQYF. The CDR3 region has the DNA TGCGCCAGCAGCCGGGACTCGCTAGGCGAACAGTACTTC. The full variable domain, completed using reference TRBV5-1 and TRBJ2-7, is KAGVTQTPRYLIKTRGQQVTLSCSPISGHRSVSWYQQTPGQGLQFLFEYFSETQRNKGNFPGRFSGRQFSNSRSEMNVSTLELGDSALYLCASSRDSLGEQYFGPGTRLTVT.

The V call is TRBV6-5, the J call TRBJ2-6; D ambiguous. Germline assignment: CDR1 MNHEY and CDR2 SVGAGI. The CDR3 spans 16 residues. The germline V and J ends were trimmed by 0 bases and 0 bases, with 6 bases remaining between them. The CDR3, as DNA: TGTGCCAGCAGTTACTCTATAAACTCTGGGGCCAACGTCCTGACTTTC. This translates into CASSYSINSGANVLTF.

V usage is TRBV19 and J usage is TRBJ1-2; 9 positions agree with TRBD1. Germline V gene data show CDR1 as LNHDA and CDR2 as SQIVND (reference sequence). The CDR3 totals 13 residues. The ends lost 3 bases at V and 5 bases at J; junction bases unmatched: 1. The CDR3 sequence is CASSMDRGYGYTF. The DNA for the CDR3 is TGTGCCAGTAGTATGGACAGGGGATATGGCTACACCTTC.

This chain uses TRBV7-2 with TRBJ2-3; TRBD2 matches at 9 bases. V lost 5 bases and J lost 4; bases outside the gene matches: 7. CDR1 SGHTA and CDR2 FQGNSA come from the germline V gene. The CDR3 has 15 amino acids. CDR3 in amino acids: CASSPLGTSPDTQYF. The CDR3 DNA is TGTGCCAGCAGCCCCCTTGGGACTAGCCCAGATACGCAGTATTTT.

The CDR3 DNA reads TGTGCCAGCAGCCGGGGGGGGAATCAGCCCCAGCATTTT. Its protein product is CASSRGGNQPQHF. This chain joins TRBV6-5 and TRBJ1-5; maybe TRBD1 (5 bases). Germline V gene data show CDR1 as MNHEY and CDR2 as SVGAGI. Trimming cost V 6 bases and J 4 bases, with 10 bases left between them. The CDR3 consists of 13 residues.

The rearrangement uses TRBV3-1 (or the pseudogene TRBV3-2) and TRBJ2-3; 12 bases are shared with TRBD2. Germline loops: CDR1 LGHDT, CDR2 YNNKEL (reference sequence). There are 15 residues in the CDR3. J gave up 1 base and V 6 bases, and 2 bases lay outside the gene matches. CDR3: CASRLAGGGTDTQYF. Here the CDR3 DNA reads TGTGCCAGCAGACTAGCGGGAGGCGGCACAGATACGCAGTATTTT.

The chain links TRBV6-5 to TRBJ1-1, with a possible D match to TRBD1 (5 bases). The V end was cut by 4 bases, the J end by 3 bases, with 9 bases between. Germline V lookup: CDR1 MNHEY, CDR2 SVGAGI. The CDR3 is 13 amino acids. CDR3 nucleotide sequence: TGTGCCAGCAGTTTTCTCAGGGACACTGAAGCTTTCTTT. Its translation is CASSFLRDTEAFF.

V is TRBV20-1 and J is TRBJ2-7, with 10 bases fitting TRBD1. Unmatched junction bases numbered 6, after V lost 3 bases and J lost 1 base. Germline CDR1 and CDR2: DFQATT and SNEGSKA (reference sequence). The CDR3 has 15 residues. The CDR3 spells CSASRDRGLSYEQYF. CDR3 coding DNA: TGCAGTGCTAGTCGGGACAGGGGATTATCCTACGAGCAGTACTTC.

J is TRBJ2-1 and V is TRBV7-3; 7 nucleotides match TRBD2. V gave up 5 bases and J gave up 0 bases; unmatched junction bases: 7. Germline CDR1 SGHTA, CDR2 FQGTGA. The CDR3 has 16 amino acids. In DNA, the CDR3 is TGTGCCAGCAGCCCCCCGGGGAGGGGCTCCTACAATGAGCAGTTCTTC. It codes for CASSPPGRGSYNEQFF.

The genes are TRBV7-9 and TRBJ1-2; TRBD1 matches 9 bases. J was trimmed by 0 bases and V by 5 bases; bases with no gene match: 10. Per germline, CDR1 SEHNR and CDR2 FQNEAQ (reference sequence). CDR3 length equals 17 residues. The CDR3 nucleotides read TGTGCCAGCAGCCCGGGACAGGGAGGGGTTACTAACTATGGCTACACCTTC. Amino acids: CASSPGQGGVTNYGYTF.

On this clone itself: The identical CDR3 is also encoded by other nucleotide sequences in the sample. The chain has TRBV7-3 and TRBJ2-1, with 11 positions matching TRBD2. The CDR3 sequence is 16 residues long. V shed 5 bases and J 1 base; nucleotides not matched to a gene: 4. Germline lookup yields CDR1 SGHTA and CDR2 FQGTGA. CDR3: CASSLTSGVSYNEQFF. CDR3 nucleotide sequence: TGTGCCAGCAGCCTGACTAGCGGGGTATCCTACAATGAGCAGTTCTTC.

This sequence joins TRBV6-5 and TRBJ2-7; 8 positions agree with TRBD2. The CDR3 extends over 13 amino acids. Trimming cost V 4 bases and J 3 bases; bases outside gene matches: 2. Germline V gene lookup returns CDR1 MNHEY and CDR2 SVGAGI. Here the CDR3 reads CASSSLAGYEQYF. In DNA form, the CDR3 reads TGTGCCAGCAGTTCTCTAGCGGGCTACGAGCAGTACTTC.

CDR3 residues: CSVFTGTGVGYTF. In nucleotides, the CDR3 is TGCAGCGTTTTCACCGGGACAGGGGTCGGCTACACCTTC. The rearrangement links TRBV29-1 to TRBJ1-2, with 10 bases that match TRBD1. This CDR3 comprises 13 residues. Trimming at V came to 5 bases and at J to 8 bases, leaving 8 bases not matched to a gene. Germline V gene sequence: CDR1 SQVTM, CDR2 ANQGSEA. The full variable domain, with the rest looked up from reference TRBV29-1 and TRBJ1-2, is SAVISQKPSRDICQRGTSLTIQCQVDSQVTMMFWYRQQPGQSLTLIATANQGSEATYESGFVIDKFPISRPNLTFSTLTVSNMSPEDSSIYLCSVFTGTGVGYTFGSGTRLTVV.

The genes are TRBV7-6 and TRBJ1-3; D remains ambiguous. The germline V gene encodes CDR1 SGHVS and CDR2 FNYEAQ. The CDR3 has 13 residues. Trimming shortened V by 3 bases and J by 0 bases, and 3 bases separated the two germline ends. CDR3 sequence: CASSLSSGNTIYF. CDR3 DNA sequence: TGTGCCAGCAGCTTGAGCTCTGGAAACACCATATATTTT.

This clone was seen more than once but under ten times. J is TRBJ2-5 and V is TRBV7-9; a possible D gene is TRBD2 (6 bases). The CDR3 runs to 15 residues. V lost 0 bases to trimming and J lost 3 bases, with 11 bases between them. The germline CDR1 and CDR2 sequences are SEHNR and FQNEAQ (reference sequence). This CDR3 is CASSLAGGEKETQYF. CDR3 nucleotide sequence: TGTGCCAGCAGCTTAGCGGGAGGAGAAAAAGAGACCCAGTACTTC.

The V call is TRBV6-2 or TRBV6-3, the J call TRBJ1-4; 10 nucleotides line up with TRBD1. The CDR3 is 15 amino acids. CDR1 and CDR2 from the germline V gene are MNHEY and SVGEGT. V lost 5 bases to trimming and J lost 8 bases; unmatched junction nucleotides: 8. DNA of the CDR3: TGTGCCAGCAGTGACAGACAGGGGGCCGTCGAAAAACTGTTTTTT. Its protein product is CASSDRQGAVEKLFF.

For this clone: The sample holds other DNA sequences that translate to the same CDR3. The CDR3 sequence: CAWSVTRDQETQYF. The CDR3 region has the DNA TGTGCCTGGAGTGTAACTCGGGACCAAGAGACCCAGTACTTC. The chain couples TRBV30 to TRBJ2-5; D not certain. CDR3 length: 14 amino acids. Germline CDR1 GTSNPN, CDR2 SVGIG (reference sequence). V shed 0 bases and J shed 0 bases, with 8 bases lying between them.

This chain connects TRBV5-4 to TRBJ2-6; the match to TRBD1 covers 7 bases. The CDR3 loop spans 17 amino acids. With V trimmed by 4 bases and J by 2 bases, 9 bases remained unmatched. Germline CDR1 SGHNT, CDR2 YYREEE (reference sequence). The CDR3 spells CASSQPFTGAGANVLTF. The CDR3 DNA reads as TGTGCCAGCAGCCAGCCCTTTACAGGGGCTGGGGCCAACGTCCTGACTTTC.

This chain uses TRBV28 with TRBJ1-2, with TRBD1 matching over 11 bases. The CDR3 is made up of 15 amino acids. The V and J ends lost 4 bases and 8 bases, in that order; junction bases with no gene match: 9. The germline CDR1 and CDR2 sequences are MDHEN and SYDVKM. The CDR3 coding sequence is TGTGCCAGCAGTTCCCCGGCCGGGACAGGGGGGGGCTACACCTTC. It specifies CASSSPAGTGGGYTF.

The V gene is TRBV2, the J gene TRBJ1-1, with a weak D call TRBD1 (6 bases). Germline V gene data show CDR1 as SNHLY and CDR2 as FYNNEI. This CDR3 has 16 residues. V lost 7 bases and J lost 3, with 21 bases in between. CDR3 DNA: TGTGCCAGCACCAAGTCGAGGGGGTTTTTGGACACTGAAGCTTTCTTT. Protein sequence: CASTKSRGFLDTEAFF. Looking up the rest from reference TRBV2 and TRBJ1-1 gives the full variable domain: EPEVTQTPSHQVTQMGQEVILRCVPISNHLYFYWYRQILGQKVEFLVSFYNNEISEKSEIFDDQFSVERPDGSNFTLKIRSTKLEDSAMYFCASTKSRGFLDTEAFFGQGTRLTVV.

The chain couples TRBV27 to TRBJ2-7; D perhaps matches TRBD2 (6 bases). Germline assignment: CDR1 MNHEY and CDR2 SMNVEV (reference sequence). V was trimmed by 6 bases and J by 3 bases, leaving 12 bases between them. This CDR3 has 13 residues. CDR3 bases: TGTGCCAGCAGATCCCCCGGGAGCTACGAGCAGTACTTC. Translation gives CASRSPGSYEQYF.